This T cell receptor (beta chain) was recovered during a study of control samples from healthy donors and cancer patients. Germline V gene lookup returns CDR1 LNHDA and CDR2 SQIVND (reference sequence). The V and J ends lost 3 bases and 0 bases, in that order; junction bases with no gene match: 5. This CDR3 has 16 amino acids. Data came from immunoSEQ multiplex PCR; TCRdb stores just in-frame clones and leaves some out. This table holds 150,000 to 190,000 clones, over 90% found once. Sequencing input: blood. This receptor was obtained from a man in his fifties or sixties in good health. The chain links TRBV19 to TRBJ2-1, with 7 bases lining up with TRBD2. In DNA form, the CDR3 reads TGTGCCAGTAGTATGCCTAGCGGAAGCTCCTACAATGAGCAGTTCTTC. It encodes CASSMPSGSSYNEQFF.